This T cell receptor (beta chain) was documented in a study of blood T cell repertoires in COVID-19. Per the germline V gene, CDR1 is SGHKS and CDR2 is YYEKEE (reference sequence). V shed 0 bases and J shed 3 bases, with 13 bases lying between them. The CDR3 runs 15 residues. Method: immunoSEQ multiplex PCR; TCRdb's copy keeps in-frame clones and lacks some. The top ten clones hold approximately 4.7% of a sample with about 310,000 clones, approximately 91% of them seen once. This TCR derives from a man aged 60 to 69 who had recovered from COVID-19. Input material: PBMCs or T cells enriched from blood (not recorded which). The chain carries TRBV5-5 and TRBJ2-7, with D possibly matching TRBD1 (5 bases). The CDR3 nucleotides read TGTGCCAGCAGCTTGGGCCAGGGCCCGATCTACGAGCAGTACTTC. Translated: CASSLGQGPIYEQYF.